A selection of T cell receptor beta chains follows, all from one sample in a study of T cell repertoires in cytomegalovirus infection. No antigen has been identified for these receptors. One entry per CDR3 protein, called by TCRdb with MiXCR from the reads. The table shows about 920,000 distinct CDR3 sequences, with 25% to 40% occurring only once. The sequencing here drew on cultured CD8+ T cells from PBMCs, taken from culture after CMV antigen stimulation. The origin of the receptors is a human donor in good health (CMV status not recorded). Some clones in this sample may be carry-over from other donors' samples. CDR3s include the opening cysteine and the closing phenylalanine or tryptophan. The D gene is left open where the match is weak. Size values are once, few and many counts, or a class for expanded clones, and some rows have none.

d_call j_call clone_size v_call cdr3_nt cdr3_aa
- TRBJ2-3 many TRBV7-9 TGTGCCAGCAGCTTAGGGTTCGCGGACAGCTATACGCAGTATTTT CASSLGFADSYTQYF
- TRBJ2-2 - TRBV19 TGTGCCAGTAGTAGGCCCAATGGCAGGGCGGGCTTGAGCACCGGGGAGCTGTTTTTT CASSRPNGRAGLSTGELFF
- TRBJ1-6 - TRBV4-3 TGCGCCAGCAGCCCCAGAAAGGAAGTCAATTCACCCCTCCACTTT CASSPRKEVNSPLHF
- TRBJ2-5 - TRBV5-5 TGTGCCAGCAGCTTGGGGAGGGGTAAAGAGGCAGAGACCCAGTACTTC CASSLGRGKEAETQYF
- TRBJ1-2 - TRBV7-6 TGTGCCAGCAGCCCCCCCCCACAGGATTTTAACTATGGCTACACCTTC CASSPPPQDFNYGYTF
TRBD1 TRBJ2-7 many TRBV10-2 TGCGCCAGCATCGGCGAGACAGGGGGCGGAAACGAGCAGTACTTC CASIGETGGGNEQYF
- TRBJ1-3 many TRBV7-6 TGTGCCAGCAGCTTAGCGCCACCCGACAGGAACTCTGGAAACACCATATATTTT CASSLAPPDRNSGNTIYF
TRBD1 TRBJ1-6 few TRBV4-2 TGTGCCAGCAGCCTCGGACAGGAGGTTGATTCACCCCTCCACTTT CASSLGQEVDSPLHF
TRBD1 TRBJ2-1 - TRBV7-6 TGTGTCAGCAGCTTAAATATTGGGACAGGGGGGAACAATGAGCAGTTCTTC CVSSLNIGTGGNNEQFF
TRBD2 TRBJ2-2 - TRBV25-1 TGTGCCAGCAGTGAATTACGCGGGGGGGCTCCGAACACCGGGGAGCTGTTTTTT CASSELRGGAPNTGELFF
- TRBJ1-1 - TRBV6-5 TGTGCCAGCAGTTACTGGCAGGGAGACACTGAAGCTTTCTTT CASSYWQGDTEAFF
- TRBJ1-2 - TRBV12-3/TRBV12-4 TGTGCCAGCAAAAAAAAACAACCCCGGTTTAGTGGCTACACCTTC CASKKKQPRFSGYTF
- TRBJ2-7 - TRBV28 TGTGCCAGCAGTTTATCCGGGGCCTGGCACGAGCAGTACTTC CASSLSGAWHEQYF
- TRBJ1-5 few TRBV7-8 TGTGCCAGCAGCTTAGGGGTGGGGCCCAATCAGCCCCAGCATTTT CASSLGVGPNQPQHF
- TRBJ2-5 - TRBV20-1 TGCAGTGCCGCTCGAGGGGCCACAGAGACCCAGTACTTC CSAARGATETQYF
- TRBJ1-2 - TRBV6-5 TGTGCCAGCAGTTACCACGGGGAGGGCTTGGTTGATTATGGCTACACCTTC CASSYHGEGLVDYGYTF
- TRBJ1-5 few TRBV6-6 TGTGCCAGCAGCCCCTCGAGTGGGGACCGGTATAGCAATCAGCCCCAGCATTTT CASSPSSGDRYSNQPQHF
TRBD1 TRBJ1-1 - TRBV6-1 TGTGCCAGCGGGGACAGTTTTCAGCCTTTGAACACTGAAGCTTTCTTT CASGDSFQPLNTEAFF
- TRBJ1-1 - TRBV6-6 TGTGCCAGCAGTTACTCGAGCCACAACACTGAAGCTTTCTTT CASSYSSHNTEAFF
TRBD2 TRBJ2-3 - TRBV11-3 TGTGCCAGCAGCAACTGGACTAGCGGCGTCACAGATACGCAGTATTTT CASSNWTSGVTDTQYF
- TRBJ2-4 - TRBV7-9 TGTGCCAACAGCTCCGCCGGGACCAAAAACATTCAGTACTTC CANSSAGTKNIQYF
- TRBJ2-1 many TRBV6-5 TGTGCCAGCAGTTACTCGGGGGGCGGTTACAATGAGCAGTTCTTC CASSYSGGGYNEQFF
TRBD2 TRBJ2-3 - TRBV19 TGTGCCAGTAGTATCGGGATAGCGGGGGTGACAGATACGCAGTATTTT CASSIGIAGVTDTQYF
TRBD1 TRBJ2-5 - TRBV2 TGTGCCAGCAGTGAATGGATTGAGACAGGGGGAGAGACCCAGTACTTC CASSEWIETGGETQYF
- TRBJ2-5 few TRBV7-7 TGTGCTAGCAGCTCCACCGGGGGCCGGGGGGAGACCCAGTACTTC CASSSTGGRGETQYF
TRBD1 TRBJ1-2 few TRBV7-3 TGTGCCAGCAGCTCCGGGACAGATGATGGCTACACCTTC CASSSGTDDGYTF
- TRBJ2-3 few TRBV7-9 TGTGCCAGCACCACCGGTGGGCCCGGCGCAGATACGCAGTATTTT CASTTGGPGADTQYF
TRBD1 TRBJ2-1 few TRBV7-6 TGTGCCAGCAGCCCCCGCGGGACAGGGGAACGGAATGAGCAGTTCTTC CASSPRGTGERNEQFF
- TRBJ2-2 many TRBV7-2 TGTGCCAGCAGCCCTCTCTGGGGGCCGGCGAACACCGGGGAGCTGTTTTTT CASSPLWGPANTGELFF